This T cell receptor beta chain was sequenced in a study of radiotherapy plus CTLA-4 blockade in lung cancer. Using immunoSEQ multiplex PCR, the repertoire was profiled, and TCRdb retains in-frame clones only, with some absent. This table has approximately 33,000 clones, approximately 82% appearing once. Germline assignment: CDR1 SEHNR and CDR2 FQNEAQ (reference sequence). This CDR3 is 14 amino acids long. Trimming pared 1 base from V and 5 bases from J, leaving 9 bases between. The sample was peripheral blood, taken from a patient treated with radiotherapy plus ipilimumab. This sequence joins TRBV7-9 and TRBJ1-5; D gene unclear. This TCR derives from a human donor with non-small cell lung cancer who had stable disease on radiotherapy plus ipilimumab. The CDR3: CASSLGGGYQPQHF. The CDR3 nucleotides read TGTGCCAGCAGCTTAGGGGGAGGGTATCAGCCCCAGCATTTT.